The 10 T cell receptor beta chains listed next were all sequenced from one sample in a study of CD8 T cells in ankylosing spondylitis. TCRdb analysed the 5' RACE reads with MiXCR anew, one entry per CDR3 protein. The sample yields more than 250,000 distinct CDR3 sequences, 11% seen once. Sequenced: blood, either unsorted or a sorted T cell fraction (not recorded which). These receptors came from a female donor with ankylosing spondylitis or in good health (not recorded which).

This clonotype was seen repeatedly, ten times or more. The CDR3 bases are TGTGCCAGCAGACCTCAGGGAACCTCACCCCTCCACTTT. It is translated as CASRPQGTSPLHF. V and J are TRBV12-3 or TRBV12-4 and TRBJ1-6, with TRBD1 as a possible D gene (5 bases). CDR3 length equals 13 residues. The germline V and J ends were trimmed by 6 bases and 10 bases, with 13 bases remaining between them.

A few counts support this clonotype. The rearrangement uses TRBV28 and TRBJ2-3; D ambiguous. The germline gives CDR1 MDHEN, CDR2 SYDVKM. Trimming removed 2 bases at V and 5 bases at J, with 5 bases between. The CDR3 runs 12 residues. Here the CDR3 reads CASSLILDTQYF. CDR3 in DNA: TGTGCCAGCAGTTTAATTTTAGATACGCAGTATTTT. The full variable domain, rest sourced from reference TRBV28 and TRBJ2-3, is DVKVTQSSRYLVKRTGEKVFLECVQDMDHENMFWYRQDPGLGLRLIYFSYDVKMKEKGDIPEGYSVSREKKERFSLILESASTNQTSMYLCASSLILDTQYFGPGTRLTVL.

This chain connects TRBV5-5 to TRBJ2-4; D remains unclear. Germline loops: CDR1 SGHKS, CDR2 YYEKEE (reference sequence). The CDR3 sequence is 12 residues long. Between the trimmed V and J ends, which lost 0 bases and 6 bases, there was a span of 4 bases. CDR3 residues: CASSLGINIQYF. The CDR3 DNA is TGTGCCAGCAGCTTGGGGATAAACATTCAGTACTTC.

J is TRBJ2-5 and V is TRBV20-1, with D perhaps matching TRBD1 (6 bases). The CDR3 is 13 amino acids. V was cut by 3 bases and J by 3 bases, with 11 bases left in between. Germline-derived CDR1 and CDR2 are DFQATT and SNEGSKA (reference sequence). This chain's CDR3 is CSAREQGKETQYF. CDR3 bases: TGCAGTGCTAGGGAACAGGGAAAAGAGACCCAGTACTTC.

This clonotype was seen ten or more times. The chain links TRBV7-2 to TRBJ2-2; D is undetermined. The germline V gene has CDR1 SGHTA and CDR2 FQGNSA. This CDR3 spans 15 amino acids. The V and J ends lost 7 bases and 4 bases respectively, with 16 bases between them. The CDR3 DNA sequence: TGTGCCAGCATCCTTACTGGCGGAATCACCGGGGAGCTGTTTTTT. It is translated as CASILTGGITGELFF. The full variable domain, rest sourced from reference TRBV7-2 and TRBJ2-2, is GAGVSQSPSNKVTEKGKDVELRCDPISGHTALYWYRQSLGQGLEFLIYFQGNSAPDKSGLPSDRFSAERTGGSVSTLTIQRTQQEDSAVYLCASILTGGITGELFFGEGSRLTVL.

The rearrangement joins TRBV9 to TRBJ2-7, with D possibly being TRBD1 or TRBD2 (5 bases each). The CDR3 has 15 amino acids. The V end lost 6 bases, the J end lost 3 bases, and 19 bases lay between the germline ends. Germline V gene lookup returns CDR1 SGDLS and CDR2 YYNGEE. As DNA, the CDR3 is TGTGCCAGCAACCGAGGGGACGATGGGATCTACGAGCAGTACTTC. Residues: CASNRGDDGIYEQYF.

CDR3 protein: CSARQRETTDTQYF. The CDR3 coding sequence is TGCAGCGCCCGGCAGCGAGAGACCACAGATACGCAGTATTTT. The rearrangement links TRBV29-1 to TRBJ2-3; D remains unclear. V was shortened by 7 bases and J by 2 bases, with 16 bases between the two germline ends. The CDR3 consists of 14 residues. Germline loops: CDR1 SQVTM, CDR2 ANQGSEA.

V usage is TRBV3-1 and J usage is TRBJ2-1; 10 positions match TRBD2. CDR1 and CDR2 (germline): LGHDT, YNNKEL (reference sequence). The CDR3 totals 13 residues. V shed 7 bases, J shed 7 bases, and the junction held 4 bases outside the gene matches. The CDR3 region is CASTSGSWNEQFF. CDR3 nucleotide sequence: TGTGCCAGCACTAGCGGGAGTTGGAATGAGCAGTTCTTC.

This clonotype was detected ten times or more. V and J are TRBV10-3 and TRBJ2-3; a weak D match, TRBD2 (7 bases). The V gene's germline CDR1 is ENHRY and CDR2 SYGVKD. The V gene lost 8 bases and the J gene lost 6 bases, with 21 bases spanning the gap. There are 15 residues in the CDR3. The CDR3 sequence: CAIQAGGGSSDTQYF. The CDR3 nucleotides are TGTGCCATCCAGGCTGGGGGCGGGAGTTCGGATACGCAGTATTTT.

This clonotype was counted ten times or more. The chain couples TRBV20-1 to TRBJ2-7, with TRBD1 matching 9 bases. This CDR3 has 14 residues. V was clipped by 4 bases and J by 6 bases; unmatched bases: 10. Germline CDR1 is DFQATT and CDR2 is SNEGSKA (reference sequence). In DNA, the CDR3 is TGCAGTGCTAACAGGGGGCTGACGTTGGGCGAGCAGTACTTC. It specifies CSANRGLTLGEQYF.